This is a list of T cell receptor beta chains from one sample in a study of blood T cell repertoires in COVID-19. Clones were sequenced by immunoSEQ multiplex PCR, and TCRdb holds only the in-frame ones, with some missing. The sample carries some 310,000 clones, around 86% recorded once. The source material was peripheral blood. The receptors were gathered from a man aged 45-60 years with active or convalescent COVID-19. Each CDR3 is given with its conserved first and last residue. D genes are given only for firm matches. Clone size, where shown, is once, few, many, or a class for clones that have expanded.

D | J | size | V | CDR3 | DNA
TRBD1 | TRBJ2-5 | NA | TRBV27 | CASREPGQKGGQETQYF | TGTGCCAGCAGAGAACCGGGACAGAAAGGCGGCCAAGAGACCCAGTACTTC
NA | TRBJ2-7 | NA | TRBV28 | CASSLSGTYEQYF | TGTGCCAGCAGTTTGTCAGGGACCTACGAGCAGTACTTC
TRBD1 | TRBJ1-2 | NA | TRBV7-9 | CASSFEQGNGYTF | TGTGCCAGCAGCTTCGAACAGGGGAATGGCTACACCTTC
NA | TRBJ1-6 | few | TRBV6-1 | CASSEKANSPLHF | TGTGCCAGCAGTGAAAAAGCTAATTCACCCCTCCACTTT
TRBD1 | TRBJ1-6 | few | TRBV7-8 | CASSLATDTGDSPLHF | TGTGCCAGCAGCTTAGCTACCGACACAGGGGATTCACCCCTCCACTTT
NA | TRBJ2-2 | NA | TRBV19 | CASSIDRGGDGELFF | TGTGCCAGTAGTATCGACAGGGGAGGGGACGGGGAGCTGTTTTTT
TRBD1 | TRBJ1-2 | NA | TRBV7-9 | CASSLDRGRGYTF | TGTGCCAGCAGCTTAGATAGGGGGCGAGGCTACACCTTC
NA | TRBJ1-3 | NA | TRBV2 | CASSVSRPGDGNTIYF | TGTGCCAGCAGTGTGAGCAGACCAGGGGACGGAAACACCATATATTTT
NA | TRBJ1-2 | few | TRBV28 | CASSPTTPTNYGYTF | TGTGCCAGCAGCCCAACCACACCGACTAACTATGGCTACACCTTC
TRBD2 | TRBJ2-3 | NA | TRBV5-1 | CASSLGTRGTDTQYF | TGCGCCAGCAGCTTGGGGACTAGGGGCACAGATACGCAGTATTTT
NA | TRBJ2-7 | NA | TRBV28 | CASSLRTVSLDEQYF | TGTGCCAGCAGTTTACGGACAGTGTCCCTGGACGAGCAGTACTTC
NA | TRBJ2-2 | NA | TRBV7-9 | CAGQGHSNTGELFF | TGTGCCGGACAAGGACACTCGAACACCGGGGAGCTGTTTTTT
TRBD1 | TRBJ2-5 | NA | TRBV27 | CASSKGQGVGETQYF | TGTGCCAGCAGTAAGGGACAGGGGGTTGGAGAGACCCAGTACTTC
TRBD1 | TRBJ1-3 | NA | TRBV5-1 | CASSLVTGISGNTIYF | TGCGCCAGCAGCTTGGTGACAGGGATCTCTGGAAACACCATATATTTT
TRBD1 | TRBJ1-5 | NA | TRBV28 | CASSLPGQLNQPQHF | TGTGCCAGCAGTTTACCGGGACAGCTCAATCAGCCCCAGCATTTT
TRBD1 | TRBJ2-7 | NA | TRBV4-2 | CASSQVTGENEQYF | TGTGCCAGCAGCCAAGTAACAGGGGAAAACGAGCAGTACTTC
NA | TRBJ1-4 | once | TRBV9 | CASSVAAGPATNEKLFF | TGTGCCAGCAGCGTAGCCGCAGGGCCTGCAACTAATGAAAAACTGTTTTTT
TRBD2 | TRBJ2-7 | NA | TRBV6-5 | CASSYSGASGAYEQYF | TGTGCCAGCAGTTACTCGGGGGCTAGCGGGGCCTACGAGCAGTACTTC
TRBD1 | TRBJ2-7 | NA | TRBV5-1 | CASSWADRASPYEQYF | TGCGCCAGCAGCTGGGCCGACAGGGCGTCCCCCTACGAGCAGTACTTC
NA | TRBJ2-3 | NA | TRBV7-2 | CASSRAPRMSTDTQYF | TGTGCCAGCAGCAGAGCCCCGCGGATGAGCACAGATACGCAGTATTTT
TRBD1 | TRBJ1-1 | NA | TRBV6-5 | CASSSYRGTEAFF | TGTGCCAGCAGTTCTTACAGGGGGACTGAAGCTTTCTTT
NA | TRBJ2-7 | once | TRBV6-5 | CASSSGGVRFF | TGTGCCAGCAGTAGTGGCGGCGTTAGGTTCTTC
NA | TRBJ2-5 | once | TRBV25-1 | CASGAHTGKPAWETQYF | TGTGCCAGCGGTGCCCACACAGGGAAACCCGCGTGGGAGACCCAGTACTTC
NA | TRBJ1-1 | NA | TRBV20-1 | CSASKGGMGNTEAFF | TGCAGTGCTAGTAAAGGGGGTATGGGGAACACTGAAGCTTTCTTT
TRBD1 | TRBJ1-2 | NA | TRBV5-6 | CASSPWTGQGEDGYTF | TGTGCCAGCAGCCCCTGGACAGGCCAGGGAGAGGATGGCTACACCTTC
NA | TRBJ2-5 | NA | TRBV5-1 | CASSLSGPISGETQYF | TGCGCCAGCAGCTTGTCAGGACCCATCAGCGGAGAGACCCAGTACTTC
NA | TRBJ2-3 | NA | TRBV19 | CASSYRGSLADTQYF | TGTGCCAGTAGCTATAGGGGGTCCTTGGCAGATACGCAGTATTTT
NA | TRBJ2-5 | once | TRBV9 | CASSVQEGETQYF | TGTGCCAGCAGCGTACAGGAGGGTGAGACCCAGTACTTC
TRBD2 | TRBJ2-6 | NA | TRBV7-9 | CASSSFSGGAGANVLTF | TGTGCCAGCAGCTCCTTTAGCGGGGGGGCTGGGGCCAACGTCCTGACTTTC
NA | TRBJ1-1 | NA | TRBV7-9 | CASSFRGISTEAFF | TGTGCCAGCAGCTTCCGGGGAATATCGACTGAAGCTTTCTTT
TRBD2 | TRBJ2-1 | NA | TRBV9 | CASSDPRGGNEQFF | TGTGCCAGCAGCGATCCGCGGGGGGGTAATGAGCAGTTCTTC
TRBD1 | TRBJ1-1 | NA | TRBV7-2 | CASSRRQGEAFF | TGTGCCAGCAGCAGAAGACAGGGTGAAGCTTTCTTT